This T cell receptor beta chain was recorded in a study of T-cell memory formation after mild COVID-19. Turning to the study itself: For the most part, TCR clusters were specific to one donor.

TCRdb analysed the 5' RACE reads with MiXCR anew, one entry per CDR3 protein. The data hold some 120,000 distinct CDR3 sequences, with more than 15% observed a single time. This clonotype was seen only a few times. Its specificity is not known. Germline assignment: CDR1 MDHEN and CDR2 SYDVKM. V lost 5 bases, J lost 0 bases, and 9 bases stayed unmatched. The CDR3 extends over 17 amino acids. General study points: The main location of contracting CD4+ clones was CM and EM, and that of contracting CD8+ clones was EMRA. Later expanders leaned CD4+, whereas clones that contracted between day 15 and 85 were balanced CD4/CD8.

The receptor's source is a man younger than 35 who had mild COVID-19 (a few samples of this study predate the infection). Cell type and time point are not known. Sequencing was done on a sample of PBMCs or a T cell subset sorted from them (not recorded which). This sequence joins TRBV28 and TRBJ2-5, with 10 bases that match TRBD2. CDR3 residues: CASSGDIGLADQETQYF. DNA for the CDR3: TGTGCCAGCAGTGGGGATATTGGACTAGCGGACCAAGAGACCCAGTACTTC. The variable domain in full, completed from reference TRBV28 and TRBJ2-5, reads DVKVTQSSRYLVKRTGEKVFLECVQDMDHENMFWYRQDPGLGLRLIYFSYDVKMKEKGDIPEGYSVSREKKERFSLILESASTNQTSMYLCASSGDIGLADQETQYFGPGTRLLVL.